This TCR beta chain was retrieved from a study of shared clonotypes between healthy human individuals. This CDR3 has 15 residues. Germline CDR1 and CDR2: SGHRS and YFSETQ. Trimming at V came to 4 bases and at J to 6 bases, leaving 7 bases not matched to a gene. Broader study findings: The study found approximately 5% of naive CD4 clonotypes shared across several donors.

The repertoire was sequenced with immunoSEQ multiplex PCR; TCRdb's copy has only in-frame clones and lacks some. The data show over a million clones, about four fifths seen once. This clone came up a few times. Its target is unknown. Sample: memory CD4+ T cells from PBMCs. The subset is: CD45RA-negative fraction. The TCR sequence derives from a man in his late teens or twenties in good health. Some clones in this sample may be carry-over from other donors' samples. This chain connects TRBV5-1 to TRBJ2-4; 10 bases line up with TRBD2. CDR3 loop: CASSPETSGTNIQYF. The CDR3 bases are TGCGCCAGCAGCCCCGAAACTAGCGGGACAAACATTCAGTACTTC.